The sequence of this T cell receptor (beta chain) was determined in a study of blood T cell repertoires in COVID-19. On the study more broadly: Some COVID-19 samples were acute and others convalescent; all came from the United States, Italy and Spain. From T cells, B-cell-depleted T cells, or PBMCs came the material, which was cDNA or gDNA.

Looked up from germline, CDR1 is MDHEN and CDR2 is SYDVKM. The V and J ends lost 6 bases and 0 bases respectively, with 10 bases between them. The length of the CDR3 is 14 residues. Original methodology: Estimation of nucleated cell counts was performed using reference gene primer amplification. The method was immunoSEQ multiplex PCR; TCRdb's version includes in-frame clones alone and lacks a portion of them. The V and J calls and clone size were taken over from that table, and D and trimming were inferred from the DNA. The sample holds over 250,000 clones, roughly 86% seen once. The sequence came from a woman aged 45-59 years with acute or convalescent COVID-19. The rearrangement joins TRBV28 to TRBJ2-3, with D hard to call. The specimen was peripheral blood. CDR3 loop: CASSSGRSTDTQYF. DNA for the CDR3: TGTGCCAGCAGCTCGGGTCGAAGCACAGATACGCAGTATTTT.